Listed below are T cell receptor beta chains from one sample, sequenced in a study of blood T cell repertoires in COVID-19. Assay used: immunoSEQ multiplex PCR; TCRdb lists only in-frame clones, some missing. Counted here are 150,000 to 160,000 clones, 78% occurring once; the ten biggest clones make up roughly 1.7%. The sample consisted of peripheral blood. The source of these receptors is a man aged 80 or over with acute or convalescent COVID-19. CDR3s include the opening cysteine and the closing phenylalanine or tryptophan. The D gene is left open where the match is weak. Only part of the rows carry a size: once, few, many, or a class if the clone is expanded.

CASSMQGGKLFF	TGTGCCAGTAGTATGCAGGGCGGAAAACTGTTTTTT	TRBJ1-4	TRBV19	-	-
CASSLAGDSYEQYF	TGTGCCAGTAGTCTAGCGGGGGACTCCTACGAGCAGTACTTC	TRBJ2-7	TRBV19	TRBD2	-
CAIQLQGDAEAFF	TGTGCCATACAACTCCAGGGGGACGCTGAAGCTTTCTTT	TRBJ1-1	TRBV10-3	TRBD1	once
CASSLSVAAGTDTQYF	TGTGCCAGCAGTTTATCGGTCGCGGCGGGCACAGATACGCAGTATTTT	TRBJ2-3	TRBV27	-	-
CASSFGGAITGELFF	TGTGCCAGCAGCTTCGGGGGGGCGATCACCGGGGAGCTGTTTTTT	TRBJ2-2	TRBV5-4	TRBD2	-
CASSLRDRGEQYF	TGCGCCAGCAGCCTTCGGGACAGGGGCGAGCAGTACTTC	TRBJ2-7	TRBV5-1	TRBD1	-
CASSLAGRDEGWNSPLHF	TGCGCCAGCAGCTTGGCCGGTCGCGACGAGGGATGGAATTCACCCCTCCACTTT	TRBJ1-6	TRBV5-1	-	-
CASSIRGRGPTEAFF	TGTGCCAGTAGTATTAGGGGCAGGGGACCTACTGAAGCTTTCTTT	TRBJ1-1	TRBV19	-	-
CASSPRQGGETQYF	TGTGCCAGCAGCCCCAGACAGGGGGGAGAGACCCAGTACTTC	TRBJ2-5	TRBV3-1/TRBV3-2	TRBD1	-
CAIKPGSGTGETQYF	TGTGCCATCAAACCGGGTAGCGGGACTGGGGAGACCCAGTACTTC	TRBJ2-5	TRBV10-3	TRBD2	-
CASSDTELGYTF	TGTGCCAGCAGCGACACAGAATTGGGCTACACCTTC	TRBJ1-2	TRBV2	-	-
CASSESQGARASPLHF	TGTGCCAGCAGCGAGTCACAGGGAGCGCGCGCATCACCCCTCCACTTT	TRBJ1-6	TRBV9	-	once
CSATAGVANYGYTF	TGCAGCGCCACCGCGGGGGTTGCTAACTATGGCTACACCTTC	TRBJ1-2	TRBV29-1	-	-
CASSLEAGEGYTF	TGTGCCAGCAGCTTGGAGGCGGGGGAAGGCTACACCTTC	TRBJ1-2	TRBV5-6	-	-
CASSLATGGNTEAFF	TGTGCCAGCAGCTTGGCCACAGGCGGGAACACTGAAGCTTTCTTT	TRBJ1-1	TRBV5-4	-	-
CASSRVTTGGTEAFF	TGTGCCAGCAGTCGAGTCACTACCGGGGGGACTGAAGCTTTCTTT	TRBJ1-1	TRBV6-5	-	-
CASSQVYGRGQNEQFF	TGTGCCAGCAGCCAAGTGTATGGCAGGGGGCAAAATGAGCAGTTCTTC	TRBJ2-1	TRBV14	TRBD1	once
CASSSNTGGSYGYTF	TGTGCCAGCAGCAGCAATACAGGGGGCAGCTATGGCTACACCTTC	TRBJ1-2	TRBV7-2	TRBD1	-
CASSPTPDRATTGELFF	TGCGCCAGCAGCCCTACCCCTGACAGGGCAACAACCGGGGAGCTGTTTTTT	TRBJ2-2	TRBV5-1	TRBD1	-
CASSYSRDRVDIQYF	TGTGCCAGCAGTTACTCTCGGGACAGGGTGGACATTCAGTACTTC	TRBJ2-4	TRBV6-5	TRBD1	-
CASSEFGGNTYNEQFF	TGTGCCAGCAGTGAATTCGGCGGAAACACCTACAATGAGCAGTTCTTC	TRBJ2-1	TRBV6-1	-	-
CSASPGTGDLTYGYTF	TGCAGTGCTAGTCCCGGGACAGGGGACTTGACCTATGGCTACACCTTC	TRBJ1-2	TRBV20-1	TRBD1	-
CASSSSSDRPNTEAFF	TGTGCCAGCAGTTCCTCCTCGGACAGGCCGAACACTGAAGCTTTCTTT	TRBJ1-1	TRBV6-2/TRBV6-3	TRBD1	-
CASSQERRTSGLSSYNEQFF	TGTGCCAGCAGCCAAGAGAGGAGGACTAGCGGGCTTAGCTCCTACAATGAGCAGTTCTTC	TRBJ2-1	TRBV14	TRBD2	once
CASSLVNQPQHF	TGTGCCAGCAGCTTAGTAAATCAGCCCCAGCATTTT	TRBJ1-5	TRBV7-8	-	-
CASNEAGGLDNEQFF	TGTGCCAGCAACGAAGCGGGGGGGCTAGACAATGAGCAGTTCTTC	TRBJ2-1	TRBV27	TRBD2	-
CASSLEPSGRGYEQYF	TGTGCCAGCAGCTTAGAACCAAGCGGGCGGGGCTACGAGCAGTACTTC	TRBJ2-7	TRBV7-2	-	-
CAWSAPPGNTEAFF	TGTGCCTGGAGTGCCCCGCCAGGGAACACTGAAGCTTTCTTT	TRBJ1-1	TRBV30	-	-
CASSSGVHGYTF	TGTGCCAGCAGTTCAGGGGTCCATGGCTACACCTTC	TRBJ1-2	TRBV27	-	large
CASSMSVAKNIQYF	TGTGCCAGTAGTATGAGCGTAGCCAAAAACATTCAGTACTTC	TRBJ2-4	TRBV19	-	-
CASMRQVNQPQHF	TGTGCCAGCATGAGACAGGTCAATCAGCCCCAGCATTTT	TRBJ1-5	TRBV12-3/TRBV12-4	-	-
CASSYATGISNQPQHF	TGTGCCAGCAGTTACGCGACAGGGATCAGCAATCAGCCCCAGCATTTT	TRBJ1-5	TRBV6-6	TRBD1	-
CASSTWTGAANTGELFF	TGCGCCAGCAGCACCTGGACAGGGGCGGCGAACACCGGGGAGCTGTTTTTT	TRBJ2-2	TRBV5-1	TRBD1	-
CASSMMTGETQYF	TGTGCCAGCAGCATGATGACTGGGGAGACCCAGTACTTC	TRBJ2-5	TRBV7-2	-	-
CASSPGQPQYF	TGTGCCAGCAGCCCCGGACAGCCTCAGTACTTC	TRBJ2-5	TRBV6-5	-	-
CASSIGGTGAFTDTQYF	TGTGCCAGTAGTATAGGCGGGACAGGGGCCTTCACAGATACGCAGTATTTT	TRBJ2-3	TRBV19	TRBD1	-
CASSLSYGLAGVGDTQYF	TGTGCCAGCAGCTTAAGTTATGGACTAGCGGGGGTAGGAGATACGCAGTATTTT	TRBJ2-3	TRBV13	TRBD2	-
CAWSGSNQPQHF	TGTGCCTGGAGCGGTAGCAATCAGCCCCAGCATTTT	TRBJ1-5	TRBV30	-	few
CASSYIGTLNTGELFF	TGTGCCAGCAGTTACATCGGGACACTGAACACCGGGGAGCTGTTTTTT	TRBJ2-2	TRBV6-6	-	-
CASRMTGSGNTIYF	TGTGCCAGCCGGATGACGGGCTCTGGAAACACCATATATTTT	TRBJ1-3	TRBV7-2	-	few
CASSQASGNQPQHF	TGTGCCAGCAGCCAAGCGTCGGGCAATCAGCCCCAGCATTTT	TRBJ1-5	TRBV3-1/TRBV3-2	-	-
CASSLVRVLGGVADTQYF	TGTGCCAGCAGCTTAGTTCGCGTCCTGGGAGGGGTCGCAGATACGCAGTATTTT	TRBJ2-3	TRBV11-2	TRBD2	-
CSVGQTFQETQYF	TGCAGCGTTGGACAGACCTTCCAAGAGACCCAGTACTTC	TRBJ2-5	TRBV29-1	-	few
CASSFTTADTQYF	TGTGCCAGCAGCTTCACAACCGCAGATACGCAGTATTTT	TRBJ2-3	TRBV5-5	-	-
CASSLRLPTNTGELFF	TGTGCCAGCAGCTTGCGTCTACCAACCAACACCGGGGAGCTGTTTTTT	TRBJ2-2	TRBV5-6	-	-
CAISADSFSETQYF	TGTGCCATCAGTGCGGACAGCTTCTCGGAGACCCAGTACTTC	TRBJ2-5	TRBV10-3	-	-
CASRTSAETQYF	TGTGCCAGCAGAACTAGCGCAGAGACCCAGTACTTC	TRBJ2-5	TRBV6-5	TRBD2	-
CASSLTGGADGYTF	TGTGCCAGCAGTCTAACGGGGGGGGCCGATGGCTACACCTTC	TRBJ1-2	TRBV27	-	-
CASRPSRQVNTEAFF	TGTGCCAGCAGACCCTCCCGACAGGTGAACACTGAAGCTTTCTTT	TRBJ1-1	TRBV28	-	-
CASSSGQGNYGYTF	TGTGCCAGCAGCTCGGGACAGGGGAACTATGGCTACACCTTC	TRBJ1-2	TRBV5-6	TRBD1	-
CASSEDRGGETQYF	TGTGCCAGCAGTGAAGACAGGGGAGGAGAGACCCAGTACTTC	TRBJ2-5	TRBV2	-	-
CASSLGLAGIQETQYF	TGCGCCAGCAGCTTGGGACTAGCGGGGATCCAAGAGACCCAGTACTTC	TRBJ2-5	TRBV5-1	TRBD2	-
CASSPTGLIAYEQYF	TGTGCCAGCAGTCCCACAGGGTTGATAGCCTACGAGCAGTACTTC	TRBJ2-7	TRBV27	-	many
CASSPPTVNTEAFF	TGTGCCAGCAGCCCGCCCACAGTAAACACTGAAGCTTTCTTT	TRBJ1-1	TRBV3-1/TRBV3-2	-	-
CASTAPRLAPDNEQFF	TGTGCCAGCACCGCCCCCCGACTAGCGCCCGACAATGAGCAGTTCTTC	TRBJ2-1	TRBV5-4	TRBD2	-
CASSHPGQGASRYGYTF	TGCGCCAGCAGCCATCCCGGACAGGGGGCGTCTCGCTATGGCTACACCTTC	TRBJ1-2	TRBV4-3	TRBD1	-
CASRRRENTEAFF	TGTGCCAGCAGGCGCAGGGAAAACACTGAAGCTTTCTTT	TRBJ1-1	TRBV6-5	-	-
CASSLDSSGSSGNTIYF	TGTGCCAGCAGTTTAGATTCCTCGGGATCCTCTGGAAACACCATATATTTT	TRBJ1-3	TRBV28	-	few
CARSDTGGYNQPQHF	TGTGCCAGATCGGATACAGGGGGATACAATCAGCCCCAGCATTTT	TRBJ1-5	TRBV19	TRBD1	-